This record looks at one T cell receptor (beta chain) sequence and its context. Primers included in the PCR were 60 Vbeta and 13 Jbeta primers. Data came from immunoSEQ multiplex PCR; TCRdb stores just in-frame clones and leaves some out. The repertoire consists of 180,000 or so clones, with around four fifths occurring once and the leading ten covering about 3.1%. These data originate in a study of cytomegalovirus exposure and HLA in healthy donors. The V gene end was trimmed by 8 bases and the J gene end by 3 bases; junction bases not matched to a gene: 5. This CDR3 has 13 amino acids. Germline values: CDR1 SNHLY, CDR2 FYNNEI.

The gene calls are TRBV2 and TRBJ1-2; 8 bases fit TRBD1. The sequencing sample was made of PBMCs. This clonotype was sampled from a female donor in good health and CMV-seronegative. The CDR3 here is CASSQGADYGYTF. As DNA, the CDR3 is TGTGCCAGCTCCCAGGGGGCAGACTATGGCTACACCTTC. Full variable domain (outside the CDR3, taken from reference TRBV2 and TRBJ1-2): EPEVTQTPSHQVTQMGQEVILRCVPISNHLYFYWYRQILGQKVEFLVSFYNNEISEKSEIFDDQFSVERPDGSNFTLKIRSTKLEDSAMYFCASSQGADYGYTFGSGTRLTVV.